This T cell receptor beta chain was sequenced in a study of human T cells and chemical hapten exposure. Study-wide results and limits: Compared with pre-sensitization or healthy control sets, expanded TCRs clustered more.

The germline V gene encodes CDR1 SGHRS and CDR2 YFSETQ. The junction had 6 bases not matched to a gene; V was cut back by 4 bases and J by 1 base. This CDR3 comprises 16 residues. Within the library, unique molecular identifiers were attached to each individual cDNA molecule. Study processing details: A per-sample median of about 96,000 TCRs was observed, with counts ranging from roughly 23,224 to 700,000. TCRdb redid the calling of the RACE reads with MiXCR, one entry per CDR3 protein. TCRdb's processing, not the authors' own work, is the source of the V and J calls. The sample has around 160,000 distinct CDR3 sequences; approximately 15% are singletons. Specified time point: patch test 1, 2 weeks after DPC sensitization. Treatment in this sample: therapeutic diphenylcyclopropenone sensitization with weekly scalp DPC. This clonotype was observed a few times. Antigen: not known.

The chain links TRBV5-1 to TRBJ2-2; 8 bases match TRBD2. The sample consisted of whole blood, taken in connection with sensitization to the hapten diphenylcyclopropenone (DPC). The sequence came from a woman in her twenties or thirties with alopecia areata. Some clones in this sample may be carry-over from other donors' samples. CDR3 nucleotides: TGCGCCAGCAGCCGGACTAGCCTTCGGAACACCGGGGAGCTGTTTTTT. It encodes CASSRTSLRNTGELFF.